The clone carrying this TCR beta chain was recorded at least ten times. Time point of the sample: longitudinal time-point 2. The data belong to a study of neurological immune-mediated disorders. The cDNA was synthesized by means of template-switch 5'RACE, which was carried out with 10-nucleotide random UMIs. TCRdb ran MiXCR on the 5' RACE reads and lists one entry per CDR3 protein. The data contain tens of thousands of distinct CDR3 sequences, roughly 10% of them singletons. Sample: PBMCs. This TCR was sampled from a young man in good health.

CDR3 sequence: CASRPGQHTDTQYF. The CDR3 DNA sequence: TGTGCCAGCAGGCCGGGACAGCACACAGATACGCAGTATTTT. The V and J genes are TRBV12-3 or TRBV12-4 and TRBJ2-3, with 7 positions matching TRBD1. The V and J ends lost 6 bases and 2 bases, in that order; junction bases with no gene match: 5. The CDR3 is 14 amino acids.